The rows below give T cell receptor beta chains drawn from one sample of a study of cytomegalovirus exposure and HLA in healthy donors. Data came from immunoSEQ multiplex PCR; TCRdb stores just in-frame clones and leaves some out. The sample lists approximately 170,000 clones, 76% occurring once. The sample consisted of PBMCs. The receptor source for this set is a female donor in good health and CMV-seronegative. The CDR3 runs from the conserved cysteine through the conserved F or W. The D gene is left open where the match is weak. Some rows mark clone size as missing; the rest say once, few, many or name a class of expanded clone.

J | size | D | V | CDR3 | DNA
TRBJ2-7 | . | . | TRBV25-1 | CASSALLGSEQYF | TGTGCCAGCAGTGCATTGCTAGGGAGCGAGCAGTACTTC
TRBJ1-2 | few | . | TRBV28 | CASRSNYGYTF | TGTGCCAGCAGATCAAACTATGGCTACACCTTC
TRBJ1-2 | . | TRBD1 | TRBV7-8 | CASSLGRDSPYYGYTF | TGTGCCAGCAGCTTAGGGCGGGACAGCCCTTACTATGGCTACACCTTC
TRBJ1-1 | . | TRBD1 | TRBV7-8 | CASSSGQANTEAFF | TGTGCCAGCAGCTCTGGACAGGCCAACACTGAAGCTTTCTTT
TRBJ1-1 | . | . | TRBV6-6 | CASNYREHTEAFF | TGTGCCAGCAACTACAGGGAACACACTGAAGCTTTCTTT
TRBJ2-5 | once | . | TRBV18 | CASSPQSERGETQYF | TGTGCCAGCTCACCCCAAAGCGAGCGTGGGGAGACCCAGTACTTC
TRBJ1-3 | . | . | TRBV28 | CASSPPDRTPGGNTIYF | TGTGCCAGCAGTCCACCGGACCGAACTCCGGGGGGAAACACCATATATTTT
TRBJ1-2 | once | TRBD1 | TRBV9 | CASSNDRGSPGYTF | TGTGCCAGCAGCAACGACAGGGGATCTCCCGGCTACACCTTC
TRBJ2-5 | . | TRBD2 | TRBV5-1 | CASSLGPSGRQETQYF | TGCGCCAGCAGCTTGGGTCCTAGCGGTAGACAAGAGACCCAGTACTTC
TRBJ2-7 | . | . | TRBV6-6 | CASSYSAGVGYEQYF | TGTGCCAGCAGTTACTCGGCAGGGGTCGGGTACGAGCAGTACTTC
TRBJ1-2 | . | . | TRBV20-1 | CSASLDYGYTF | TGCAGTGCTAGCCTTGACTATGGCTACACCTTC
TRBJ2-1 | . | TRBD2 | TRBV28 | CASSLVWTSGNNEQFF | TGTGCCAGCAGTTTAGTATGGACTAGCGGAAACAATGAGCAGTTCTTC
TRBJ1-2 | few | TRBD1 | TRBV19 | CASTLDRGGRGYTF | TGTGCCAGTACCCTCGACAGGGGAGGACGGGGCTACACCTTC
TRBJ2-2 | few | . | TRBV28 | CASSSVSVAPAELFF | TGTGCCAGCAGTTCGGTTAGCGTCGCACCGGCGGAGCTGTTTTTT
TRBJ2-6 | . | . | TRBV4-3 | CASSQNPGSGANLLTF | TGCGCCAGCAGCCAAAACCCGGGCTCTGGGGCCAACCTCCTGACTTTC
TRBJ1-4 | . | TRBD1 | TRBV6-5 | CASSYDRASGEKLFF | TGTGCCAGCAGTTACGACAGGGCATCGGGTGAAAAACTGTTTTTT
TRBJ1-2 | few | TRBD1 | TRBV4-1 | CASSPHPTGGSGYTF | TGCGCCAGCAGCCCCCACCCCACAGGGGGCTCTGGCTACACCTTC
TRBJ2-7 | . | TRBD1 | TRBV18 | CASSPDRAAEQYF | TGTGCCAGCTCACCAGACAGGGCGGCCGAGCAGTACTTC
TRBJ1-5 | . | . | TRBV15 | CATSRDPGRGNQPQHF | TGTGCCACCAGCAGAGATCCAGGCAGGGGCAATCAGCCCCAGCATTTT
TRBJ1-3 | . | . | TRBV4-3 | CASSHTQGSGNTIYF | TGCGCCAGCAGCCATACCCAGGGGTCTGGAAACACCATATATTTT
TRBJ2-4 | few | TRBD2 | TRBV10-3 | CAISGGLAGPDSQYF | TGTGCCATCAGTGGTGGACTAGCGGGCCCTGACAGTCAGTACTTC
TRBJ2-6 | . | . | TRBV4-3 | CASSRVWTATNSGANVLTF | TGCGCCAGCAGCCGTGTGTGGACAGCGACCAACTCTGGGGCCAACGTCCTGACTTTC
TRBJ2-2 | . | TRBD2 | TRBV27 | CASSSGGGALFTGELFF | TGTGCCAGCAGCTCCGGGGGGGGCGCCCTTTTCACCGGGGAGCTGTTTTTT
TRBJ1-2 | . | . | TRBV29-1 | CSVVSPLSYGYTF | TGCAGCGTTGTTTCCCCCCTGAGTTATGGCTACACCTTC
TRBJ1-2 | . | . | TRBV19 | CASSMRPDYGYTF | TGTGCCAGTAGTATGAGGCCAGACTATGGCTACACCTTC
TRBJ2-1 | . | TRBD2 | TRBV29-1 | CSVWIGRAESEQFF | TGCAGCGTTTGGATCGGGAGGGCCGAGAGTGAGCAGTTCTTC
TRBJ2-1 | . | TRBD2 | TRBV5-4 | CASSGRAENNEQFF | TGTGCCAGCAGCGGGAGGGCCGAAAACAATGAGCAGTTCTTC
TRBJ1-4 | . | TRBD1 | TRBV5-6 | CASTKQGAGEKLFF | TGTGCCAGCACCAAACAGGGGGCAGGGGAAAAACTGTTTTTT
TRBJ2-3 | . | TRBD2 | TRBV11-2 | CASTRSPGGVTDTQYF | TGTGCCAGCACCCGGAGCCCGGGGGGGGTCACAGATACGCAGTATTTT
TRBJ1-2 | . | TRBD1 | TRBV30 | CAWSQGDRGHYGYTF | TGTGCCTGGAGTCAAGGGGACAGGGGGCACTATGGCTACACCTTC
TRBJ1-2 | . | TRBD1 | TRBV7-2 | CASSTTGTDYGYTF | TGTGCCAGCAGCACGACCGGGACAGACTATGGCTACACCTTC
TRBJ2-5 | . | TRBD2 | TRBV5-8 | CASSFGTGGERETQYF | TGTGCCAGCAGCTTCGGTACGGGAGGGGAGCGAGAGACCCAGTACTTC
TRBJ2-1 | . | TRBD2 | TRBV6-5 | CASSKLAGPYNEQFF | TGTGCCAGCAGTAAACTAGCGGGGCCCTACAATGAGCAGTTCTTC
TRBJ2-7 | . | TRBD1 | TRBV9 | CASSVGGQGPYEQYF | TGTGCCAGCAGCGTAGGCGGACAGGGACCCTACGAGCAGTACTTC
TRBJ1-1 | . | . | TRBV30 | CALRQIPGVTEAFF | TGTGCCTTACGACAGATCCCGGGGGTCACTGAAGCTTTCTTT
TRBJ2-5 | . | TRBD2 | TRBV2 | CASSLLAGGRKTQYF | TGTGCCAGCAGCCTGTTGGCGGGAGGGCGAAAGACCCAGTACTTC
TRBJ2-7 | . | . | TRBV18 | CASSPTGRGGYEQYF | TGTGCCAGCTCACCCACAGGGCGCGGGGGTTACGAGCAGTACTTC
TRBJ1-5 | . | TRBD1 | TRBV7-2 | CASSLRTGDNQPQHF | TGTGCCAGCAGCCTGCGGACAGGGGACAATCAGCCCCAGCATTTT
TRBJ2-5 | . | TRBD2 | TRBV29-1 | CSVESGRGQETQYF | TGCAGCGTTGAAAGCGGGAGAGGGCAAGAGACCCAGTACTTC
TRBJ1-4 | . | TRBD1 | TRBV7-9 | CASSPRQGAGKLFF | TGTGCCAGCAGCCCCCGACAGGGGGCAGGAAAACTGTTTTTT
TRBJ1-4 | . | . | TRBV5-1 | CASSLGASTLTNEKLFF | TGCGCCAGCAGCTTGGGGGCAAGTACCTTAACTAATGAAAAACTGTTTTTT
TRBJ2-5 | . | TRBD1 | TRBV5-4 | CASSLNRGETQYF | TGTGCCAGCAGCTTGAACAGGGGGGAGACCCAGTACTTC
TRBJ1-2 | . | . | TRBV4-3 | CASSQDRDFYGYTF | TGCGCCAGCAGCCAGGACCGGGACTTCTATGGCTACACCTTC
TRBJ1-2 | . | TRBD1 | TRBV7-2 | CASRTGTGDGYTF | TGTGCCAGCAGAACCGGGACAGGGGATGGCTACACCTTC
TRBJ2-1 | . | TRBD2 | TRBV5-5 | CASSLTSGRATGYNEQFF | TGTGCCAGCAGCTTAACTAGCGGGAGGGCGACAGGGTACAATGAGCAGTTCTTC
TRBJ1-2 | . | . | TRBV19 | CASRRAASNYGYTF | TGTGCCAGTAGGAGGGCAGCTTCTAACTATGGCTACACCTTC
TRBJ1-2 | . | TRBD1 | TRBV5-1 | CASSQGQGYGYTF | TGCGCCAGCAGCCAGGGACAGGGCTATGGCTACACCTTC
TRBJ2-3 | . | . | TRBV6-1 | CASSEPASGTDTQYF | TGTGCCAGCAGTGAACCCGCTAGCGGCACAGATACGCAGTATTTT
TRBJ2-7 | . | TRBD2 | TRBV9 | CASSALSGGASEGEQYF | TGTGCCAGCAGCGCTCTAAGCGGGGGGGCGTCAGAGGGCGAGCAGTACTTC
TRBJ2-3 | . | . | TRBV10-3 | CAITPSGLTDTQYF | TGTGCCATCACCCCCAGCGGGCTCACAGATACGCAGTATTTT
TRBJ2-7 | . | . | TRBV10-3 | CAISSGVYEQYF | TGTGCCATTAGCTCGGGGGTCTACGAGCAGTACTTC
TRBJ2-7 | few | . | TRBV30 | CAWSVRQVRAYEQYF | TGTGCCTGGAGTGTAAGGCAGGTGAGAGCCTACGAGCAGTACTTC
TRBJ2-3 | . | TRBD2 | TRBV27 | CASSVSGKTLDTQYF | TGTGCCAGCAGCGTTAGCGGGAAAACCCTAGATACGCAGTATTTT
TRBJ1-2 | . | . | TRBV4-3 | CASSQVGDHYGYTF | TGCGCCAGCAGCCAAGTAGGAGATCACTATGGCTACACCTTC
TRBJ1-6 | . | . | TRBV19 | CASSSRAGHGAGSSPLHF | TGTGCCAGTAGCTCACGGGCGGGGCACGGGGCGGGGAGTTCACCCCTCCACTTT